This passage covers 14 T cell receptor beta chains from one sample sequenced in a study of cytomegalovirus exposure and HLA in healthy donors. With 60 Vbeta and 13 Jbeta primers, the PCR was carried out. Measured with immunoSEQ multiplex PCR; TCRdb has only the in-frame clones, and not every one. The sample holds 70,000 to 95,000 clones, about four fifths seen once. Input material: PBMCs. The receptors were gathered from a middle-aged woman in good health and CMV-seropositive.

This clone was seen a handful of times. This rearrangement joins TRBV7-8 to TRBJ1-6; unclear D gene. From germline, CDR1 is SGHVS and CDR2 FQNEAQ. The CDR3 runs to 12 residues. The V gene lost 3 bases and the J gene lost 7 bases, with 4 bases spanning the gap. CDR3 protein: CASSFRNSPLHF. CDR3 coding DNA: TGTGCCAGCAGCTTCAGGAATTCACCCCTCCACTTT. The full variable domain, completed using reference TRBV7-8 and TRBJ1-6, is GAGVSQSPRYKVAKRGQDVALRCDPISGHVSLFWYQQALGQGPEFLTYFQNEAQLDKSGLPSDRFFAERPEGSVSTLKIQRTQQEDSAVYLCASSFRNSPLHFGNGTRLTVT.

V gene TRBV5-4 combines with J gene TRBJ1-2, with TRBD1 matching 8 bases. The trim removed 5 bases at V and 3 bases at J, leaving 12 bases unmatched. From germline, CDR1 is SGHNT and CDR2 YYREEE (reference sequence). The CDR3 loop spans 16 amino acids. As DNA, the CDR3 is TGTGCCAGCAGTCGAGACAGGGGAGGACTTGACTATGGCTACACCTTC. Translating gives CASSRDRGGLDYGYTF.

The chain has TRBV25-1 and TRBJ1-2, with D uncertain. The CDR3 sequence is 10 residues long. V lost 2 bases to trimming and J lost 8 bases, with 3 bases between them. The germline gives CDR1 MGHDK, CDR2 SYGVNS. CDR3 DNA sequence: TGTGCCAGCAGTGAAATAGGCTACACCTTC. Translating gives CASSEIGYTF.

This sequence joins TRBV2 and TRBJ2-5, with 7 nucleotides matching TRBD1. Losses at the gene ends were 6 bases for V and 14 bases for J; bases not matched to a gene: 15. This CDR3 is built from 13 residues. Germline loops: CDR1 SNHLY, CDR2 FYNNEI. The CDR3 region has the DNA TGTGCCAGCAGATGGGACAGCCGGGTGACCGGTTACTTC. Translated, it gives CASRWDSRVTGYF.

The rearrangement links TRBV30 to TRBJ1-6; D not certain. Trimming shortened V by 5 bases and J by 3 bases, and 14 bases separated the two germline ends. The CDR3 sequence is 15 residues long. CDR1 GTSNPN and CDR2 SVGIG come from the germline V gene (reference sequence). In DNA, the CDR3 is TGTGCCTGGGTCGGGCGGGCGCTCTATAATTCACCCCTCCACTTT. Translation: CAWVGRALYNSPLHF.

V usage is TRBV30 and J usage is TRBJ1-5; D perhaps matches TRBD1 (6 bases). Germline-derived CDR1 and CDR2 are GTSNPN and SVGIG (reference sequence). Trimming left V 4 bases short and J 4 bases short, with 11 bases between. The CDR3 length is 13 residues. CDR3 sequence (DNA): TGTGCCTGGAACCGACAGGAAAATCAGCCCCAGCATTTT. Residues: CAWNRQENQPQHF.

This clone has a handful of counts. The V and J genes are TRBV2 and TRBJ1-4; no firm D call. Trimming stripped 3 bases from V and 10 bases from J, with 6 bases between. Germline CDR1 and CDR2: SNHLY and FYNNEI. This CDR3 comprises 11 residues. CDR3 amino acids: CASSDERKLFF. CDR3 coding DNA: TGTGCCAGCAGTGACGAGCGAAAACTGTTTTTT.

Of note for this clone: An end of the junction does not agree with germline; a read error may underlie this. This chain joins TRBV7-7 and TRBJ2-2; 12 bases map to TRBD2. The CDR3 runs 16 residues. Germline CDR1 SSHAT, CDR2 FNYEAQ (reference sequence). The CDR3 is CASISGLAGNTGELFF. The CDR3 DNA reads TGTGCTAGCATCTCGGGACTAGCGGGGAACACCGGGGAGCTGTTTTTT.

The chain links TRBV7-9 to TRBJ1-4; 11 bases agree with TRBD1. This CDR3 has 15 amino acids. Trimming cost V 5 bases and J 6 bases; bases outside gene matches: 5. The germline gives CDR1 SEHNR, CDR2 FQNEAQ (reference sequence). This CDR3 reads CASSRPGQGDEKLFF. CDR3 sequence (DNA): TGTGCCAGCAGCCGTCCGGGACAGGGGGATGAAAAACTGTTTTTT.

A single count supports this clone. The CDR3 region has the DNA TGTGCCAGCAGCTTAGCGGCAGGGATGGTGGAGACCCAGTACTTC. As protein: CASSLAAGMVETQYF. The genes are TRBV7-2 and TRBJ2-5; possible D gene TRBD1, 5 bases. V was trimmed by 0 bases and J by 5 bases, leaving 13 bases between them. Germline V lookup: CDR1 SGHTA, CDR2 FQGNSA. This CDR3 region has 15 residues.

The chain joins TRBV15 to TRBJ2-7, with 11 nucleotides matching TRBD2. The CDR3 extends over 19 amino acids. The junction had 10 bases not matched to a gene; V was cut back by 0 bases and J by 0 bases. Germline V gene lookup returns CDR1 LNHNV and CDR2 YYDKDF (reference sequence). DNA of the CDR3: TGTGCCACCAGCAGAGATGGGAAGTGGACTAGCGGGTACTCCTACGAGCAGTACTTC. Residues: CATSRDGKWTSGYSYEQYF.

V and J are TRBV4-2 and TRBJ1-5; 9 bases line up with TRBD1. Germline-derived CDR1 and CDR2 are LGHNA and YNFKEQ. V dropped 1 base and J dropped 5; count of bases not matched to a gene: 9. The CDR3 totals 17 residues. CDR3 sequence: CASSQVTGQGSYQPQHF. CDR3 nucleotide sequence: TGTGCCAGCAGCCAAGTTACTGGACAGGGGTCTTATCAGCCCCAGCATTTT.

The gene calls are TRBV5-1 and TRBJ1-1, with 12 bases matching TRBD1. J was trimmed by 4 bases and V by 4 bases; bases with no gene match: 14. This CDR3 has 18 residues. CDR1 and CDR2 (germline): SGHRS, YFSETQ. This CDR3 is CASSTNPGQGALSTEAFF. The DNA for the CDR3 is TGCGCCAGCAGCACGAACCCGGGACAGGGGGCTTTGAGCACTGAAGCTTTCTTT.

The gene calls are TRBV28 and TRBJ2-2, with 8 nucleotides matching TRBD1. In germline, CDR1 is MDHEN, CDR2 SYDVKM. The CDR3 extends over 14 amino acids. Trimming took 5 bases from V and 6 from J; bases not matched to a gene: 5. The CDR3 DNA is TGTGCCAGCAGTCCGCGGACAGGGCCCGGGGAGCTGTTTTTT. This sequence encodes CASSPRTGPGELFF.